These T cell receptor beta chains were read from a single sample in a study of blood T cell repertoires in COVID-19. Generated by immunoSEQ multiplex PCR, the TCRdb table keeps only in-frame clones and is missing some. The sample carries under 200,000 clones, about 83% recorded once. Sequencing was performed on peripheral blood. These receptor sequences come from a human donor in a cohort sampled during active COVID-19. CDR3s include the opening cysteine and the closing phenylalanine or tryptophan. The D gene is left open where the match is weak. Size tells how often a clone was seen (once, few, many) or the class of an expanded clone, and some rows leave it out.

V	D	J	size	DNA	CDR3
TRBV3-1/TRBV3-2	TRBD1	TRBJ1-2	NA	TGTGCCGCGGGGCAGGGGGCGGATGGCTACACCTTC	CAAGQGADGYTF
TRBV6-2/TRBV6-3	NA	TRBJ1-5	once	TGTGCCAGCAGTTCACCGGGAGAGGGTAGCCAGCCCCAGCATTTT	CASSSPGEGSQPQHF
TRBV19	TRBD2	TRBJ2-7	NA	TGTGCCAGTAGTATAGGGCGGGGGGTCTACGAGCAGTACTTC	CASSIGRGVYEQYF
TRBV7-2	TRBD2	TRBJ2-3	NA	TGTGCCAGCAGCTCCCGACTAGCGGGAATGAGCACAGATACGCAGTATTTT	CASSSRLAGMSTDTQYF
TRBV28	NA	TRBJ2-1	once	TGTGCCAGCAGGGGAGCGAACTCCTACAATGAGCAGTTCTTC	CASRGANSYNEQFF
TRBV7-2	NA	TRBJ1-1	NA	TGTGCCAGCAGCTTTATGGCCTTGAACACTGAAGCTTTCTTT	CASSFMALNTEAFF
TRBV7-9	NA	TRBJ1-4	few	TGTGCCAGCAGCGCCCGGGACATGACAACTAATGAAAAACTGTTTTTT	CASSARDMTTNEKLFF
TRBV24-1	NA	TRBJ2-7	NA	TGTGCCACCAGTGATTACAGCTACGAGCAGTACTTC	CATSDYSYEQYF
TRBV5-1	NA	TRBJ1-5	once	TGCGCCAGCAGCTTGGGACAGAACAATCAGCCCCAGCATTTT	CASSLGQNNQPQHF
TRBV27	TRBD1	TRBJ1-2	NA	TGTGCCAGCAGTTTGCAGGGGGACCTCTATGGCTACACCTTC	CASSLQGDLYGYTF
TRBV24-1	TRBD1	TRBJ2-7	NA	TGTGCCACCAGTGATAAACAGGGGACCTACGAGCAGTACTTC	CATSDKQGTYEQYF
TRBV6-1	NA	TRBJ1-6	NA	TGTGCCAGCAGTGAGCGGGGGACCGGGTCACCCCTCCACTTT	CASSERGTGSPLHF
TRBV7-9	TRBD1	TRBJ2-2	NA	TGTGCCAGCAGCCCCCCGGGACAGGGAATGAACACCGGGGAGCTGTTTTTT	CASSPPGQGMNTGELFF
TRBV3-1/TRBV3-2	TRBD2	TRBJ2-3	NA	TGTGCCTCGGCGCGGGAGGCCCTCACAGATACGCAGTATTTT	CASAREALTDTQYF
TRBV13	TRBD1	TRBJ2-7	few	TGTGCCAGCAGATACGGGACAGGGGAGAACGAGCAGTACTTC	CASRYGTGENEQYF
TRBV28	TRBD1	TRBJ1-4	NA	TGTGCCAGCAGTTTTGAGGGACAGGTTAATGAAAAACTGTTTTTT	CASSFEGQVNEKLFF
TRBV10-1	NA	TRBJ2-7	NA	TGCGCCAGCAGTGAGTCCTCAGGGGTCAGGCAGTACTTC	CASSESSGVRQYF
TRBV3-1/TRBV3-2	TRBD1	TRBJ1-1	NA	TGTGCCAGCAGCCCTCAGACAGGGGGGGGGAACACTGAAGCTTTCTTT	CASSPQTGGGNTEAFF
TRBV4-1	NA	TRBJ1-1	NA	TGCGCCAGCAGCCAGCGTTCGACGGGGTTGACCACTGAAGCTTTCTTT	CASSQRSTGLTTEAFF
TRBV19	TRBD1	TRBJ2-6	NA	TGTGCCAGTAGTGACCCGGGACAGGGGGCCTCTGGGGCCAACGTCCTGACTTTC	CASSDPGQGASGANVLTF
TRBV7-3	TRBD1	TRBJ2-7	NA	TGTGCCAGCAGCTCGACAGGGGGCACCTACGAGCAGTACTTC	CASSSTGGTYEQYF
TRBV4-2	NA	TRBJ1-1	NA	TGTGCCAGCAGCCAAGAGCAGAGAGGTGGGAACACTGAAGCTTTCTTT	CASSQEQRGGNTEAFF
TRBV7-9	TRBD1	TRBJ2-7	NA	TGTGCCAGCAGCCTTTTGACAGGGGTTCTTGTGGAGCAGTACTTC	CASSLLTGVLVEQYF
TRBV25-1	NA	TRBJ1-3	NA	TGTGCCAGCAGTCCCGCTGGAGCTGGAAACACCATATATTTT	CASSPAGAGNTIYF
TRBV7-2	NA	TRBJ2-5	NA	TGTGCCAGCAGCTTCAACAGGGCCCAGCAAGAGACCCAGTACTTC	CASSFNRAQQETQYF
TRBV27	NA	TRBJ1-3	NA	TGTGCCAGCAGTTTGGAGTGGGGAAACACCATATATTTT	CASSLEWGNTIYF
TRBV28	NA	TRBJ2-7	NA	TGTGCCAGCAGTTTATTCGGGTTAAGCTACGAGCAGTACTTC	CASSLFGLSYEQYF
TRBV4-1	NA	TRBJ2-7	NA	TGCGCCAGCAGCCAAGAGTCCGGGTCTTTCTACGAGCAGTACTTC	CASSQESGSFYEQYF
TRBV10-3	NA	TRBJ1-1	NA	TGTGCCATCAGTGAGTCTGCAGGGACTGAAGCTTTCTTT	CAISESAGTEAFF
TRBV21-1	NA	TRBJ1-2	NA	TGTGCCAGCAGCGGACAGGGCCCCAATTATGGCTACACCTTC	CASSGQGPNYGYTF
TRBV6-4	NA	TRBJ1-5	few	TGTGCCAGCAGTGACCCGGGACTTGGAGGCAATCAGCCCCAGCATTTT	CASSDPGLGGNQPQHF
TRBV11-2	NA	TRBJ2-3	NA	TGTGCCAGCAGCTTAGGGTTCCCAGATGGCCTCCCAGATACGCAGTATTTT	CASSLGFPDGLPDTQYF
TRBV5-6	TRBD2	TRBJ2-1	few	TGTGCCAGCAGCTTGGGGGACGGCGGGAGCTCCTACAATGAGCAGTTCTTC	CASSLGDGGSSYNEQFF
TRBV5-1	TRBD1	TRBJ1-6	NA	TGCGCCAGCAGCCCGGAGCCAGGGGGGTATAATTCACCCCTCCACTTT	CASSPEPGGYNSPLHF
TRBV5-6	NA	TRBJ2-2	NA	TGTGCCAGCAGCTTTGCACAGAACACCGGGGAGCTGTTTTTT	CASSFAQNTGELFF
TRBV19	TRBD1	TRBJ1-6	NA	TGTGCCAGTAGCTTATCGGACAGGGGGGTTAATTCACCCCTCCACTTT	CASSLSDRGVNSPLHF
TRBV6-5	NA	TRBJ1-5	NA	TGTGCCAGCAGTTTGACAGTTAGCAATCAGCCCCAGCATTTT	CASSLTVSNQPQHF
TRBV27	NA	TRBJ1-1	NA	TGTGCCAGCAGTTTATCTAAAACGGGGGGAGCTTTCTTT	CASSLSKTGGAFF
TRBV11-2	NA	TRBJ1-2	NA	TGTGCCAGCAGCTTGGGGAGCGTTAACTATGGCTACACCTTC	CASSLGSVNYGYTF
TRBV5-1	NA	TRBJ1-1	once	TGCGCCAGCAGCTCTTCCCCTTCAAGCCCTGAAGCTTTCTTT	CASSSSPSSPEAFF
TRBV5-8	TRBD2	TRBJ2-3	NA	TGTGCCAGCATCCCGGGGCCCTCGACTAGCGGGAGGGTAACAGATACGCAGTATTTT	CASIPGPSTSGRVTDTQYF
TRBV11-2	TRBD2	TRBJ2-7	NA	TGTGCCAGCAGCCCGGACTTGGGAGGGGAGCAGTACTTC	CASSPDLGGEQYF
TRBV5-1	TRBD1	TRBJ1-2	NA	TGCGCCAGCAGCGCCTCCGGGACAGAGAACTATGGCTACACCTTC	CASSASGTENYGYTF
TRBV11-2	NA	TRBJ2-7	NA	TGTGCCAGCAGCCGTCACAAAGCAGGGCCGTCTAGCTCCTACGAGCAGTACTTC	CASSRHKAGPSSSYEQYF
TRBV4-2	NA	TRBJ1-3	NA	TGTGCCAGCAGCCAAGCAACAGGGTCTGGAAACACCATATATTTT	CASSQATGSGNTIYF
TRBV19	TRBD1	TRBJ2-7	few	TGTGCCAGTAGTATTGGGACAGGGAGCCACGAGCAGTACTTC	CASSIGTGSHEQYF
TRBV27	TRBD1	TRBJ1-1	NA	TGTGCCAGCAGTTTAAGACAGGGAAACACTGAAGCTTTCTTT	CASSLRQGNTEAFF
TRBV7-2	NA	TRBJ2-5	NA	TGTGCCAGCAGCTTTAGTAGAGAGACCCAGTACTTC	CASSFSRETQYF
TRBV5-5	TRBD1	TRBJ2-7	few	TGTGCCAGCAGCTTGGGGACAGGGAGTGAGCAGTACTTC	CASSLGTGSEQYF
TRBV7-9	TRBD1	TRBJ2-5	NA	TGTGCCAGCAGCGGACAGGAAACGTACCAAGAGACCCAGTACTTC	CASSGQETYQETQYF
TRBV5-5	TRBD1	TRBJ1-5	few	TGTGCCAGCAGCTCCGGACAGGGCCCCAATCAGCCCCAGCATTTT	CASSSGQGPNQPQHF
TRBV4-3	NA	TRBJ1-5	NA	TGCGCCAGCAGCCAAGATAGCTTGGGGAGCGGGGCTCAGCCCCAGCATTTT	CASSQDSLGSGAQPQHF
TRBV7-2	NA	TRBJ2-7	NA	TGTGCCAGCAGCCCGACCGTGGGGGCCATCTACGAGCAGTACTTC	CASSPTVGAIYEQYF
TRBV28	NA	TRBJ1-6	NA	TGTGCCAGCCGCGGGGGCCCGGTTCATAATTCACCCCTCCACTTT	CASRGGPVHNSPLHF
TRBV19	TRBD1	TRBJ1-1	NA	TGTGCCAGTAGCCCAGCCAGGGGGTCGAGCACTGAAGCTTTCTTT	CASSPARGSSTEAFF
TRBV18	NA	TRBJ2-7	once	TGTGCCAGCTCACCACCGGGGCGCAGCTACTACGAGCAGTACTTC	CASSPPGRSYYEQYF
TRBV4-1	TRBD1	TRBJ1-3	few	TGCGCCAGCAGCCAAGAGCGGCAGGGGGTTGGAAACACCATATATTTT	CASSQERQGVGNTIYF
TRBV12-3/TRBV12-4	TRBD1	TRBJ1-1	once	TGTGCCAGCAGTTCGACAGGGTTCACTGAAGCTTTCTTT	CASSSTGFTEAFF
TRBV12-3/TRBV12-4	NA	TRBJ1-5	many	TGTGCCAGCAGTTTAGAGCGGGAGGTGAATTTT	CASSLEREVNF